This TCR beta chain was captured by sequencing in a study of blood T cells in healthy people across ages. Across the study: Template switching retrieved approximately one barcoded beta molecule for each two T cells.

V lost 3 bases and J lost 6, with 14 bases in between. The germline V gene has CDR1 SEHNR and CDR2 FQNEAQ (reference sequence). The CDR3 has 15 amino acids. Peripheral blood samples of 9 to 10 milliliters were drawn from each donor. Primers used in a second PCR of roughly 6 to 12 cycles were a sample-barcoded 5' primer and a J-beta primer mix. TCRdb reprocessed the 5' RACE reads with MiXCR, giving one entry per CDR3 protein. The profile shows some 850,000 distinct CDR3 sequences, roughly 25% of them singletons. The same data also went into a second study, on T cells of mothers and their children. From that study: Overlap in related mother-child pairs always slightly exceeded unrelated pairs, never significantly.

Sequencing used blood. This TCR was sampled from a boy aged 5-17 years in good health. This chain joins TRBV7-9 and TRBJ1-4, with D unresolved. Here the CDR3 DNA reads TGTGCCAGCAGCTTCCTTGGGAGGGTGGATGAAAAACTGTTTTTT. Translated: CASSFLGRVDEKLFF.